Sequencing of this T cell receptor beta chain was carried out in a study of blood T cell repertoires in COVID-19. The germline gives CDR1 MNHEY, CDR2 SVGAGI. The CDR3 extends over 16 amino acids. J lost 2 bases, V lost 0 bases, and 5 bases had no gene match. Clones were sequenced by immunoSEQ multiplex PCR, and TCRdb holds only the in-frame ones, with some missing. The sample carries about 42,000 clones, 70% to 80% recorded once. This clonotype originated in a woman between 65 and 79 years old with acute or convalescent COVID-19. The genes are TRBV6-5 and TRBJ1-2; 8 bases agree with TRBD1. Sequencing was carried out using peripheral blood. CDR3 DNA: TGTGCCAGCAGTTACTCTTGGACAGGGCCAAACTATGGCTACACCTTC. This gives the protein CASSYSWTGPNYGYTF.